This T cell receptor (beta chain) derives from a study of Ad26.COV2.S vaccination and SARS-CoV-2 variants. Study-wide context: Enrolled in COV1001, the donor was in the Ad26.COV2.S trial arm, which received the vaccine. The vaccine Ad26.COV2.S was put into the muscle once, or twice with 56 days between.

This table comes from immunoSEQ multiplex PCR, and its TCRdb copy is limited to in-frame clones, with some not included. The repertoire holds fewer than 500,000 clones, with 90% as singletons. The CDR3 is made up of 16 amino acids. From germline, CDR1 is LNHDA and CDR2 SQIVND (reference sequence). Trimming took off 7 bases at V and 0 bases at J, with 13 bases between the two ends. Treatment reported: roughly 18 received Ad26.COV2.S at low or high dose, single or two shots; five or six received placebo; per-sample allocation not given. Samples were taken on day 63 after the first vaccine or placebo injection.

Sequencing used peripheral blood, obtained in a trial of Ad26.COV2.S vaccine versus placebo. J is TRBJ2-6 and V is TRBV19, with D possibly being TRBD2 (6 bases). The receptor's source is a person between 18 and 60 years old who received the Ad26.COV2.S COVID-19 vaccine or a placebo. CDR3 coding DNA: TGTGCCAGTAATCCCGGGAGTATCTCTGGGGCCAACGTCCTGACTTTC. Translating it yields CASNPGSISGANVLTF. The full variable domain, completed using reference TRBV19 and TRBJ2-6, is DGGITQSPKYLFRKEGQNVTLSCEQNLNHDAMYWYRQDPGQGLRLIYYSQIVNDFQKGDIAEGYSVSREKKESFPLTVTSAQKNPTAFYLCASNPGSISGANVLTFGAGSRLTVL.